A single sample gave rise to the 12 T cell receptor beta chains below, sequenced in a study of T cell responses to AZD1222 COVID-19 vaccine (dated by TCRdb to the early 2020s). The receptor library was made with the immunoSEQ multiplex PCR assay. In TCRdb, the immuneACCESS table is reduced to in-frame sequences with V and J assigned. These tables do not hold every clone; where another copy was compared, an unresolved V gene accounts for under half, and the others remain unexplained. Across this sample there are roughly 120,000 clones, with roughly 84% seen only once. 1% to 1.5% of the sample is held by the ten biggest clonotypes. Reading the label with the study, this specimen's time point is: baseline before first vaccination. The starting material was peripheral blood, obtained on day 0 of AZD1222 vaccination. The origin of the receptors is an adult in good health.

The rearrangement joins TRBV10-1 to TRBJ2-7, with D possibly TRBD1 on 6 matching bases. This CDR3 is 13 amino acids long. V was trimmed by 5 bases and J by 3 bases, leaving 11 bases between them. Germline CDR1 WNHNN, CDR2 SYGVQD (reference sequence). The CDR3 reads CASSRGRDYEQYF. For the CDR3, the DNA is TGCGCCAGCAGTAGGGGGAGAGACTACGAGCAGTACTTC.

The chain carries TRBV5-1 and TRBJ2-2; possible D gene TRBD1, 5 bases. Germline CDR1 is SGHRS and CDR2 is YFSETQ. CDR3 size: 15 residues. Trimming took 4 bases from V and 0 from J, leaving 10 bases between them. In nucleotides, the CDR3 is TGCGCCAGCAGCCAAACAGGAACGAACACCGGGGAGCTGTTTTTT. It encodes CASSQTGTNTGELFF. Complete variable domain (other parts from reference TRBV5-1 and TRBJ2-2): KAGVTQTPRYLIKTRGQQVTLSCSPISGHRSVSWYQQTPGQGLQFLFEYFSETQRNKGNFPGRFSGRQFSNSRSEMNVSTLELGDSALYLCASSQTGTNTGELFFGEGSRLTVL.

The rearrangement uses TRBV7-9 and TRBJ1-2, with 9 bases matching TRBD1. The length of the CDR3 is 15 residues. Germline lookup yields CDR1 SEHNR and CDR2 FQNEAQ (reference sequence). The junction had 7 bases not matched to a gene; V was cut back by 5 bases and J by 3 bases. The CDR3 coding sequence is TGTGCCAGCAGCGAATACAGGGGGCGCGACTATGGCTACACCTTC. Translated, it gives CASSEYRGRDYGYTF.

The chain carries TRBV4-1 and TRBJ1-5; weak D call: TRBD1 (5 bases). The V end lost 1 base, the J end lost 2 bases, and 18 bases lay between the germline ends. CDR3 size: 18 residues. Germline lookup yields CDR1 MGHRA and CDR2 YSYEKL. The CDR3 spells CASSQGRLGDRGNQPQHF. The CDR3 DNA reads TGCGCCAGCAGCCAAGGCCGATTGGGGGATCGCGGCAATCAGCCCCAGCATTTT.

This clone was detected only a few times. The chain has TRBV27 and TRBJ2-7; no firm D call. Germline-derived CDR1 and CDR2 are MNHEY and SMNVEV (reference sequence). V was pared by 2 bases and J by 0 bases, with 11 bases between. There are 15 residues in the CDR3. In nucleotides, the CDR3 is TGTGCCAGCAGTTTAAAACCGGCAAGCTCCTACGAGCAGTACTTC. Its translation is CASSLKPASSYEQYF.

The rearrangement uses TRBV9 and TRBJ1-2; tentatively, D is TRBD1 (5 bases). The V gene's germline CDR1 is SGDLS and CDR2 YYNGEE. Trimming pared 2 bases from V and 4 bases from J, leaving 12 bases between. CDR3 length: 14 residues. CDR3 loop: CASSVERDGYGYTF. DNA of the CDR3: TGTGCCAGCAGCGTGGAGAGGGACGGCTATGGCTACACCTTC. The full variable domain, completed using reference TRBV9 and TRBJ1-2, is DSGVTQTPKHLITATGQRVTLRCSPRSGDLSVYWYQQSLDQGLQFLIQYYNGEERAKGNILERFSAQQFPDLHSELNLSSLELGDSALYFCASSVERDGYGYTFGSGTRLTVV.

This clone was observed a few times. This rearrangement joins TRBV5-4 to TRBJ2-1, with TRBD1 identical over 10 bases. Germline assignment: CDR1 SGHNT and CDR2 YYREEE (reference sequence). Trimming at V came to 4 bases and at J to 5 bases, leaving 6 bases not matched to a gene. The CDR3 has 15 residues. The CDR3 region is CASSHQGTGDNEQFF. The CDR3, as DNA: TGTGCCAGCAGCCACCAAGGGACAGGGGACAATGAGCAGTTCTTC.

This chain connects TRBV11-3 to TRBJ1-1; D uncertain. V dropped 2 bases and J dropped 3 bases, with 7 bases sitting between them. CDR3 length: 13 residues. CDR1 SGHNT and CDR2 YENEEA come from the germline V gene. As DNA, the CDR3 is TGTGCCAGCAGCTTATTTAGGGACACTGAAGCTTTCTTT. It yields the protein CASSLFRDTEAFF.

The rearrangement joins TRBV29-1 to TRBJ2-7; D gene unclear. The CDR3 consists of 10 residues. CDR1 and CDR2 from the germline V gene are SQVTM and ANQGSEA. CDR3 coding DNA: TGCAATTCCCCAGGCTCCGAGCAGTACTTC. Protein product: CNSPGSEQYF.

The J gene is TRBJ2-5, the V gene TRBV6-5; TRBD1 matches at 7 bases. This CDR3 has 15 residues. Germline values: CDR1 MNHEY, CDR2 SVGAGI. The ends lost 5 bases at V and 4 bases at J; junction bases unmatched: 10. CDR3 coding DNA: TGTGCCAGCAGTCAAAAGCACAGGGGACCAGAGACCCAGTACTTC. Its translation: CASSQKHRGPETQYF.

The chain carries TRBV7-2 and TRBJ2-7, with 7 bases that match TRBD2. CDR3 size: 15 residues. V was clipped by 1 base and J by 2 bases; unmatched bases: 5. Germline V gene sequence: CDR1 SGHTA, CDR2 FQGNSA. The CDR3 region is CASSLEAGVTYEQYF. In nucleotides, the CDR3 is TGTGCCAGCAGCTTAGAGGCGGGGGTTACCTACGAGCAGTACTTC.

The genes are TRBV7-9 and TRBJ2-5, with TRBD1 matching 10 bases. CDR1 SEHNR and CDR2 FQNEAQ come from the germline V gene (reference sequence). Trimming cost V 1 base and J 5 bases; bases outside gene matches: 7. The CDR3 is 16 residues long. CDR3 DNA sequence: TGTGCCAGCAGCTTAGGACAGGGGGCCTCGATGGAGACCCAGTACTTC. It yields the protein CASSLGQGASMETQYF.